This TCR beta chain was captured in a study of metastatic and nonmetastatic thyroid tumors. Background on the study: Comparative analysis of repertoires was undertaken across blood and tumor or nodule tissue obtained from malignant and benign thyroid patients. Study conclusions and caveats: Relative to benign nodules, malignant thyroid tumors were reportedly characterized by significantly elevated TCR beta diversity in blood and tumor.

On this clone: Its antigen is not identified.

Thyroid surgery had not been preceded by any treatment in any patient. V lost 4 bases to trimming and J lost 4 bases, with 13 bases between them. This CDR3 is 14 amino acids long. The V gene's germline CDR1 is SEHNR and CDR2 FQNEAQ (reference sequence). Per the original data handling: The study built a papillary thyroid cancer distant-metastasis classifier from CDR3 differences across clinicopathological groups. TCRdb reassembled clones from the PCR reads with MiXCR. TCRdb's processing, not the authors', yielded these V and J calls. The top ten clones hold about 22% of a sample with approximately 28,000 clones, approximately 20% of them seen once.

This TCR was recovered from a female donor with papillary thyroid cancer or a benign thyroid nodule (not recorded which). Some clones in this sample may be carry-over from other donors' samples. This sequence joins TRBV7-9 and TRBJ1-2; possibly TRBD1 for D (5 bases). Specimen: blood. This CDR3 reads CASSSGLKFYGYTF. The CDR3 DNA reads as TGTGCCAGCAGCTCGGGACTCAAATTCTATGGCTACACCTTC.